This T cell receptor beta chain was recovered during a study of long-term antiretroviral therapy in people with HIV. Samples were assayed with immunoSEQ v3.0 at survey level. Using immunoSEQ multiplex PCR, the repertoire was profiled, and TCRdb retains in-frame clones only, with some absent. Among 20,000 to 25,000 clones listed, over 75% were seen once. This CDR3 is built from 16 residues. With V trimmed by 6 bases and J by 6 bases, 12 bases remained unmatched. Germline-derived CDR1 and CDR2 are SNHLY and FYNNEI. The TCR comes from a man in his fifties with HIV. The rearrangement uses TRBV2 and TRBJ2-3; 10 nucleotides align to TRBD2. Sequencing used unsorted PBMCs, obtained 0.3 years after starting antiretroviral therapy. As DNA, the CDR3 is TGTGCCAGCAGGAACGTGGCTAGCGGGAGTGTGGATACGCAGTATTTT. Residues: CASRNVASGSVDTQYF. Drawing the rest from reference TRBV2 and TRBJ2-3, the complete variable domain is EPEVTQTPSHQVTQMGQEVILRCVPISNHLYFYWYRQILGQKVEFLVSFYNNEISEKSEIFDDQFSVERPDGSNFTLKIRSTKLEDSAMYFCASRNVASGSVDTQYFGPGTRLTVL.